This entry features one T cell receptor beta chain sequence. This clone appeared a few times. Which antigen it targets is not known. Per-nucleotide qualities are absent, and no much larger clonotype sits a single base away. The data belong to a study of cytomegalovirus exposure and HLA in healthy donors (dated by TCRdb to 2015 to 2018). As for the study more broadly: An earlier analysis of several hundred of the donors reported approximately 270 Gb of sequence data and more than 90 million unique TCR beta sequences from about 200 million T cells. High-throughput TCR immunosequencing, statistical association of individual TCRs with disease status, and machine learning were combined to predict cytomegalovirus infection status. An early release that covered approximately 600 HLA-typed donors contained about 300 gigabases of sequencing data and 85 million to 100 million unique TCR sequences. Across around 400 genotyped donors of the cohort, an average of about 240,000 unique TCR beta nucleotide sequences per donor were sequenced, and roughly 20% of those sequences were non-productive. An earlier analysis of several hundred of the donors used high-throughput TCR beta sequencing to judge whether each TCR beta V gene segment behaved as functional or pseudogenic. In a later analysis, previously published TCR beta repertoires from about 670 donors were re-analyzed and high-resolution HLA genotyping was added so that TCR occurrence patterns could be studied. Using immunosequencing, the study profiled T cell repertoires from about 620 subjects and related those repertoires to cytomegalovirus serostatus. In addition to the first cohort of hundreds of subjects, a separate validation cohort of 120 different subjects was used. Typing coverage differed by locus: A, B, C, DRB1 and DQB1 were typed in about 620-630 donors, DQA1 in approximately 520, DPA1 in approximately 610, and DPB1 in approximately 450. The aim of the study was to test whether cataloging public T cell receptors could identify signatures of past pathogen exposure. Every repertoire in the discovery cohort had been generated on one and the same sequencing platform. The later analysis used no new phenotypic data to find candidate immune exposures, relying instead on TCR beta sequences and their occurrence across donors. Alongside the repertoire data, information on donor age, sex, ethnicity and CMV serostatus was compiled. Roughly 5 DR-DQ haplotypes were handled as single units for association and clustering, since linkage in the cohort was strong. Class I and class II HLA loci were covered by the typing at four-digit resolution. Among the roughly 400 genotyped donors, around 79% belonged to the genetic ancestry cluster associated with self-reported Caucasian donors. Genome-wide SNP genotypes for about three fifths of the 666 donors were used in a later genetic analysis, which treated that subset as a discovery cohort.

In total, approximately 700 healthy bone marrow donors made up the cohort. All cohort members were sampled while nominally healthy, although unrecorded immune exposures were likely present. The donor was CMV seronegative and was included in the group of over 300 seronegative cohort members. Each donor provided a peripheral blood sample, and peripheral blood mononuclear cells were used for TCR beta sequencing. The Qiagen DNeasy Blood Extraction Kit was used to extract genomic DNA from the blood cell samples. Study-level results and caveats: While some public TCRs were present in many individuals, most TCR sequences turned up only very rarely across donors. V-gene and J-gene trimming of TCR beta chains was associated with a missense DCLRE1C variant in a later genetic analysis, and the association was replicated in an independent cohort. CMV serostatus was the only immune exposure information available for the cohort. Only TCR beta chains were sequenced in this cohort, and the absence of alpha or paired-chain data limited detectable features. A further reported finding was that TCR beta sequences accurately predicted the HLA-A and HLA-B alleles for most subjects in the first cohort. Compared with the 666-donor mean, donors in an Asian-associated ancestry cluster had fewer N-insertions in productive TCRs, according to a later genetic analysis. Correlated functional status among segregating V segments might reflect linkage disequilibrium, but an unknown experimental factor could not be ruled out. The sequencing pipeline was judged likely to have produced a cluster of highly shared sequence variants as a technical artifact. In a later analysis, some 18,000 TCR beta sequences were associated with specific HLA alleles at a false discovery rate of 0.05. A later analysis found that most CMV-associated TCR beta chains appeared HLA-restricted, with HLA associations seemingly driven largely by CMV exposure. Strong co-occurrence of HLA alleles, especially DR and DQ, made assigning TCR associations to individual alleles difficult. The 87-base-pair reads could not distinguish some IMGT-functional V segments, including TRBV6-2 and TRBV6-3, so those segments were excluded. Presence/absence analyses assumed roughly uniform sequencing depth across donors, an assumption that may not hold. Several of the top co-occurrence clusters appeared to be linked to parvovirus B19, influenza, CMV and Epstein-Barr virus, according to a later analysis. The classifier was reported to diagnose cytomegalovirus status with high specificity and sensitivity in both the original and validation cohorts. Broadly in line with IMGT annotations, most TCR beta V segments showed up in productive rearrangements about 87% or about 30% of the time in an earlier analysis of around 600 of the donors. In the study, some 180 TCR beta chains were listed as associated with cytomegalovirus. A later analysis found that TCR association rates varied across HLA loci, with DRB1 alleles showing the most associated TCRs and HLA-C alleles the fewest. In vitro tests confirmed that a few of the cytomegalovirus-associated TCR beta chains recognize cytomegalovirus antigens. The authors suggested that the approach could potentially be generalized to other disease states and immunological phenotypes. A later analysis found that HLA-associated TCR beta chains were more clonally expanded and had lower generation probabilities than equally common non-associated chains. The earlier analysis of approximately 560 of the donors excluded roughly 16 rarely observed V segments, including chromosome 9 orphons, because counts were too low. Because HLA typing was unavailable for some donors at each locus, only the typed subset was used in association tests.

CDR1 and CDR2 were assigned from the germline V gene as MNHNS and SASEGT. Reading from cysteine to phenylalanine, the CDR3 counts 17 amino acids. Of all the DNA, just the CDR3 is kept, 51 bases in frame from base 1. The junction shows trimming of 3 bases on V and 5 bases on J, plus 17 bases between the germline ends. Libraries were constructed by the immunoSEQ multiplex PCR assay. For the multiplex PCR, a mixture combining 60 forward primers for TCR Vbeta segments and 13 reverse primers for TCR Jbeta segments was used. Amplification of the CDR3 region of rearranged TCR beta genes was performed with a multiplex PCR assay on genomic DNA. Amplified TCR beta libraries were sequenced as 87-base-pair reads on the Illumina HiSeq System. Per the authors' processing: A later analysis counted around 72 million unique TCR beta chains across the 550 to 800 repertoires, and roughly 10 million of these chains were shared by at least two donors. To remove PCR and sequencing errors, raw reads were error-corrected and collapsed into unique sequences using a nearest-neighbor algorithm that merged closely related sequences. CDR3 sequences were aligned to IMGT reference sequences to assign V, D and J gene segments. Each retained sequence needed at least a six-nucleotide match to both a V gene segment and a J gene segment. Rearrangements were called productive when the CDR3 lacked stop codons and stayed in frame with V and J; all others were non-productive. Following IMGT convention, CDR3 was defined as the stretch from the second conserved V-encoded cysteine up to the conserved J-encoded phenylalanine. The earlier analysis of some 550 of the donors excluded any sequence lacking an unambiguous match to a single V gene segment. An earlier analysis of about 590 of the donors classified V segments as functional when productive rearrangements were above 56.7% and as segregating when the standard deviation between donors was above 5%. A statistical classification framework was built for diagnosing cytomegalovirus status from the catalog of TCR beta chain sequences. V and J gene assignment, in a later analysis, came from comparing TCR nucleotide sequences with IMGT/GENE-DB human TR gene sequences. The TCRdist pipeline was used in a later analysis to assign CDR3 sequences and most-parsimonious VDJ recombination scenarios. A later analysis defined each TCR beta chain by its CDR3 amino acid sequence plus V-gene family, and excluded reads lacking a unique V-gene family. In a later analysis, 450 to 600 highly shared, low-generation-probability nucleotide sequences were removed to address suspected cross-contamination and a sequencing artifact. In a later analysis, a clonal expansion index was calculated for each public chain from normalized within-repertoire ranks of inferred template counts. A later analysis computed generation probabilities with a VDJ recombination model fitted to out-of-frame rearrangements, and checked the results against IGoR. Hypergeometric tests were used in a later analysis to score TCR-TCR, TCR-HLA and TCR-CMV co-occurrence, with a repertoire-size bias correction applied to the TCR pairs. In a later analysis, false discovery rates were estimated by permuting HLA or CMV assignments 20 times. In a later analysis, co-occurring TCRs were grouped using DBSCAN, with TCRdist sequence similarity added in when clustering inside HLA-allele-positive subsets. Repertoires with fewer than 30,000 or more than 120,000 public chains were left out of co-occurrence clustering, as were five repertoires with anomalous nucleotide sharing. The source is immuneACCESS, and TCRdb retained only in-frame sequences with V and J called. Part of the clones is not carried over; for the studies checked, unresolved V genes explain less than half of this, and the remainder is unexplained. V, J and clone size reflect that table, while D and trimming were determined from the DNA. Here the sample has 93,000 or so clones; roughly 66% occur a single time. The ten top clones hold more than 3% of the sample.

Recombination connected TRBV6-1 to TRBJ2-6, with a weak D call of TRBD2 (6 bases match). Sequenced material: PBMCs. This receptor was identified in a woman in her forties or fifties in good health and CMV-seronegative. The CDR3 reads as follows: CASSDEGLRPWANVLTF. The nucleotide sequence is TGTGCCAGCAGTGACGAGGGACTGAGACCCTGGGCCAACGTCCTGACTTTC.